Following are 26 T cell receptor beta chains from one sample sequenced in a study of regulatory T cells in long-lasting Graves disease. iRepertoire HTBI primers and Arm-PCR of CDR3 regions built TCR beta libraries. TCRdb re-analysed the multiplex PCR reads in MiXCR, keeping a single row per CDR3 protein. The profile shows around 250,000 distinct CDR3 sequences, around 20% of them singletons. Time point reported: newly diagnosed GD, antithyroid drugs for less than 3 months. PBMCs provided the RNA from which the TCR library was made. Specimen: peripheral blood mononuclear cells (PBMCs), collected at new diagnosis, from a patient treated with antithyroid drugs. The receptor source for this set is a female donor with Graves disease.

V gene TRBV4-3 combines with J gene TRBJ2-1; D may correspond to TRBD1 or TRBD2 (5 bases each). V was pared by 0 bases and J by 5 bases, with 14 bases between. Germline CDR1 LGHNA, CDR2 YSLEER. The CDR3 sequence is 16 residues long. In DNA form, the CDR3 reads TGCGCCAGCAGCCAAGACGCTCGATGGGGGAACAATGAGCAGTTCTTC. Translation gives CASSQDARWGNNEQFF.

The rearrangement links TRBV19 to TRBJ1-5; perhaps TRBD1 as D (5 bases). Per germline, CDR1 LNHDA and CDR2 SQIVND (reference sequence). V shed 1 base and J shed 0 bases, with 10 bases lying between them. This CDR3 is 16 amino acids long. CDR3 residues: CASSIAGGDSNQPQHF. The DNA of the CDR3 is TGTGCCAGTAGTATAGCTGGAGGGGATAGCAATCAGCCCCAGCATTTT.

Of note for this clonotype: A far larger clone is only one base removed, so a read error is likely. The rearrangement links TRBV6-2 or TRBV6-3 to TRBJ2-1; either TRBD1 or TRBD2 may supply D (5 bases each). Germline V gives CDR1 MNHEY, CDR2 SVGEGT. The CDR3 contains 13 residues. Trimming cost V 6 bases and J 9 bases, with 15 bases left between them. Here the CDR3 reads CASSYTSGGEQFF. The CDR3 coding sequence is TGTGCCAGCAGCTACACTAGTGGGGGTGAGCAGTTCTTC.

The genes are TRBV18 and TRBJ1-6; 12 bases are shared with TRBD1. With 0 bases clipped from V and 11 bases from J, the junction kept 17 bases outside the gene matches. The CDR3 spans 20 residues. Germline values: CDR1 KGHSH, CDR2 LQKENI. The CDR3 DNA reads TGTGCCAGCTCACCACCGCCAGGGACAGGGGGCGCAGGGAGTCGTCCACCCCTCCACTTT. Its translation: CASSPPPGTGGAGSRPPLHF.

This clonotype was counted ten times or more. The J gene is TRBJ1-3, the V gene TRBV18; D unresolved. The CDR3 extends over 14 amino acids. In germline, CDR1 is KGHSH, CDR2 LQKENI. The V and J ends lost 1 base and 0 bases respectively, with 4 bases between them. This chain's CDR3 is CASSPRRSGNTIYF. The CDR3 DNA is TGTGCCAGCTCACCACGACGCTCTGGAAACACCATATATTTT.

There are many counts of this clonotype. A much bigger clone sits one base away, suggesting this may be a read error. The chain joins TRBV11-3 to TRBJ2-2; the D is unclear. The CDR3 totals 14 residues. Germline loops: CDR1 SGHNT, CDR2 YENEEA. CDR3 sequence (DNA): TGTGCCAGCAACTTAGGCCTTTCCACCGGGGAGCTGTTTTTT. As protein: CASNLGLSTGELFF.

The table lists this clonotype with many counts. The chain carries TRBV28 and TRBJ2-1; D is perhaps TRBD2 (6 bases). The germline V and J ends were trimmed by 11 bases and 5 bases, with 7 bases remaining between them. Germline loops: CDR1 MDHEN, CDR2 SYDVKM. The CDR3 contains 10 residues. CDR3 amino acids: CAAGNNEQFF. In nucleotides, the CDR3 is TGTGCCGCGGGAAACAATGAGCAGTTCTTC.

A few counts support this clonotype. V is TRBV27 and J is TRBJ2-3, with D tentatively TRBD1 (6 bases). The germline V gene encodes CDR1 MNHEY and CDR2 SMNVEV (reference sequence). Trimming took 6 bases from V and 2 from J, leaving 12 bases between them. This CDR3 has 14 residues. The DNA for the CDR3 is TGTGCCAGCAGCCGAACAGGGACCACAGATACGCAGTATTTT. It specifies CASSRTGTTDTQYF.

Comment on this clonotype: This may come from a read error, since a much larger clone is one base off. The chain uses TRBV11-3 and TRBJ2-1, with 10 nucleotides matching TRBD2. The J call may be faulty, since TRBJ2-5 better matches the DNA end. The CDR3 extends over 18 amino acids. In germline, CDR1 is SGHNT, CDR2 YENEEA. The CDR3 DNA follows: TGTGCCAGCAGCTTTGGCCCGGGGCTAGCGGGAGATCGGGAGTCCCAGTACTTC. Translating it yields CASSFGPGLAGDRESQYF.

As for this clonotype: The junction departs from the called germline gene at one end, perhaps through a read error. The chain uses TRBV7-3 and TRBJ1-6; D possibly corresponds to TRBD1 (6 bases). The CDR3 runs 15 residues. Germline CDR1 and CDR2: SGHTA and FQGTGA. The DNA for the CDR3 is TGTGCCGGCAGCTTACAAGGGGGGCTCGGTTCACCCCTCCACTTT. Protein product: CAGSLQGGLGSPLHF.

This clonotype has at least ten counts. The V and J genes are TRBV12-3 or TRBV12-4 and TRBJ1-4; possibly TRBD1 for D (6 bases). There are 14 residues in the CDR3. Between the trimmed V and J ends, which lost 6 bases and 7 bases, there was a span of 15 bases. Here the CDR3 DNA reads TGTGCCAGCAGAAGAACAGGGCCAGGTGAAAAACTGTTTTTT. Protein: CASRRTGPGEKLFF.

The J gene is TRBJ2-2, the V gene TRBV4-3; 9 bases fit TRBD2. The junction had 0 bases not matched to a gene; V was cut back by 1 base and J by 3 bases. CDR1 is LGHNA and CDR2 is YSLEER in the germline V gene. The CDR3 is 15 amino acids. The CDR3 DNA is TGCGCCAGCAGCCAAGGACTAGCGGACACCGGGGAGCTGTTTTTT. Its protein product is CASSQGLADTGELFF.

V and J are TRBV11-3 and TRBJ2-3; 9 bases agree with TRBD2. Germline CDR1 SGHNT, CDR2 YENEEA. This CDR3 contains 17 residues. The trim removed 1 base at V and 7 bases at J, leaving 12 bases unmatched. The CDR3 loop reads CASSLGSGGGARYTQYF. The DNA of the CDR3 is TGTGCCAGCAGCTTAGGTTCCGGCGGGGGGGCTCGATATACGCAGTATTTT. Full variable domain (outside the CDR3, taken from reference TRBV11-3 and TRBJ2-3): EAGVVQSPRYKIIEKKQPVAFWCNPISGHNTLYWYLQNLGQGPELLIRYENEEAVDDSQLPKDRFSAERLKGVDSTLKIQPAELGDSAVYLCASSLGSGGGARYTQYFGPGTRLTVL.

The sample holds a few counts of this clonotype. The CDR3 reads CSVEDLPGLGGYTF. CDR3 sequence (DNA): TGCAGCGTTGAAGATCTTCCGGGGCTAGGTGGCTACACCTTC. The chain couples TRBV29-1 to TRBJ1-2, with D possibly being TRBD1 (5 bases). The germline V gene encodes CDR1 SQVTM and CDR2 ANQGSEA. The CDR3 sequence is 14 residues long. Trimming removed 0 bases at V and 7 bases at J, with 15 bases between.

In regard to this clonotype: A much larger clone lies a single base off, so this may be a read error. The chain has TRBV27 and TRBJ2-5, with 9 bases identical to TRBD2. CDR1 is MNHEY, CDR2 SMNVEV, per germline (reference sequence). The CDR3 has 15 amino acids. The CDR3 DNA sequence: TGTGCCAGCAGTAAGCGGGAGGTTGGCTTAAATGAGAAGTTCTTC. This codes for CASSKREVGLNEKFF.

This clonotype was seen repeatedly, ten times or more. V is TRBV20-1 and J is TRBJ1-5, with 7 bases aligning to TRBD1. V lost 4 bases to trimming and J lost 6 bases; unmatched junction nucleotides: 3. The CDR3 runs 12 residues. CDR1 and CDR2 from the germline V gene are DFQATT and SNEGSKA (reference sequence). The CDR3 reads CSAKTGSQPQHF. As DNA, the CDR3 is TGCAGTGCTAAGACAGGGAGTCAGCCCCAGCATTTT.

In its sample, this clonotype was seen many times. J is TRBJ1-5 and V is TRBV3-1; D remains ambiguous. Deletions cut 5 bases from V and 4 bases from J, with 6 bases between. This CDR3 spans 12 amino acids. Looked up from germline, CDR1 is LGHDT and CDR2 is YNNKEL (reference sequence). The CDR3 nucleotides are TGTGCCAGCAGCAGTTGGAATCAGCCCCAGCATTTT. This encodes CASSSWNQPQHF.

There are a few counts of this clonotype. The V and J genes are TRBV2 and TRBJ1-6, with D possibly TRBD1 on 6 matching bases. CDR1 SNHLY and CDR2 FYNNEI come from the germline V gene. The CDR3 runs 15 residues. V was pared by 5 bases and J by 7 bases, with 15 bases between. The DNA for the CDR3 is TGTGCCAGCAGTTACTCCGGGGACACCAATTCACCCCTCCACTTT. Protein product: CASSYSGDTNSPLHF.

This clonotype was found many times. The chain combines TRBV10-3 with TRBJ1-5; D is possibly TRBD1 (5 bases). CDR3 length: 16 amino acids. V dropped 0 bases and J dropped 6 bases, with 15 bases sitting between them. Germline CDR1 and CDR2: ENHRY and SYGVKD. CDR3 sequence reads: CAISESGGVGLQPQHF. The CDR3 nucleotides are TGTGCCATCAGTGAGTCGGGAGGGGTAGGGCTTCAGCCCCAGCATTTT.

This clonotype came up many times. CDR3 region: CASSLSQYNEQFF. In DNA, the CDR3 is TGCGCCAGCAGCTTGTCACAGTACAATGAGCAGTTCTTC. This rearrangement joins TRBV5-1 to TRBJ2-1; no reliable D call. The CDR3 is 13 amino acids. In germline, CDR1 is SGHRS, CDR2 YFSETQ. V was clipped by 1 base and J by 4 bases, with 6 bases between them.

This clonotype was found many times. The gene calls are TRBV2 and TRBJ2-7; D remains unclear. Germline V lookup: CDR1 SNHLY, CDR2 FYNNEI. The V and J ends lost 2 bases and 0 bases respectively, with 8 bases between them. This CDR3 spans 14 amino acids. The CDR3 DNA reads TGTGCCAGCAGTGAACTGGGCCCCTCCTACGAGCAGTACTTC. This translates into CASSELGPSYEQYF. Full variable domain (rest looked up from reference TRBV2 and TRBJ2-7): EPEVTQTPSHQVTQMGQEVILRCVPISNHLYFYWYRQILGQKVEFLVSFYNNEISEKSEIFDDQFSVERPDGSNFTLKIRSTKLEDSAMYFCASSELGPSYEQYFGPGTRLTVT.

This clonotype was seen ten or more times. The rearrangement uses TRBV7-2 and TRBJ1-1; D possibly corresponds to TRBD1 (6 bases). The CDR3 consists of 16 residues. Between the trimmed V and J ends, which lost 2 bases and 0 bases, there was a span of 13 bases. The germline gives CDR1 SGHTA, CDR2 FQGNSA. The CDR3 nucleotides read TGTGCCAGCAGCTTACGGGACACCTCCATGAACACTGAAGCTTTCTTT. This translates into CASSLRDTSMNTEAFF.

The rearrangement joins TRBV7-2 to TRBJ2-3; TRBD2 agrees at 16 bases. Germline V lookup: CDR1 SGHTA, CDR2 FQGNSA. Losses at the gene ends were 5 bases for V and 0 bases for J; bases not matched to a gene: 8. The CDR3 is made up of 19 amino acids. CDR3 amino acids: CASSLGGLAGGISTDTQYF. The CDR3 region has the DNA TGTGCCAGCAGCCTTGGGGGACTAGCGGGGGGGATCAGCACAGATACGCAGTATTTT.

The chain employs TRBV7-9 and TRBJ2-7; no definite D call. V dropped 1 base and J dropped 2 bases, with 6 bases sitting between them. The CDR3 has 13 residues. Germline loops: CDR1 SEHNR, CDR2 FQNEAQ (reference sequence). CDR3 DNA: TGTGCCAGCAGCTTAGATTTCGCCTACGAGCAGTACTTC. Protein product: CASSLDFAYEQYF.

This clonotype has ten or more counts. This chain uses TRBV7-2 with TRBJ2-1, with TRBD2 matching over 11 bases. Per germline, CDR1 SGHTA and CDR2 FQGNSA. Trimming removed 1 base from V and 7 bases from J; junction bases left unmatched: 12. The CDR3 sequence is 18 residues long. CDR3 amino acids: CASSLVRGLASGGNEQFF. In nucleotides, the CDR3 is TGTGCCAGCAGCTTAGTAAGGGGGCTTGCTAGCGGGGGGAATGAGCAGTTCTTC.

Regarding this clonotype: One end of the junction fails to match germline, which may point to a read error. The chain is built from TRBV2 and TRBJ2-3; TRBD2 might be the D (6 bases). The germline V gene encodes CDR1 SNHLY and CDR2 FYNNEI. This CDR3 region has 14 residues. The CDR3: CASREAEGTDTQYF. CDR3 in DNA: TGTGCCAGCAGGGAAGCGGAGGGAACAGATACGCAGTATTTT.